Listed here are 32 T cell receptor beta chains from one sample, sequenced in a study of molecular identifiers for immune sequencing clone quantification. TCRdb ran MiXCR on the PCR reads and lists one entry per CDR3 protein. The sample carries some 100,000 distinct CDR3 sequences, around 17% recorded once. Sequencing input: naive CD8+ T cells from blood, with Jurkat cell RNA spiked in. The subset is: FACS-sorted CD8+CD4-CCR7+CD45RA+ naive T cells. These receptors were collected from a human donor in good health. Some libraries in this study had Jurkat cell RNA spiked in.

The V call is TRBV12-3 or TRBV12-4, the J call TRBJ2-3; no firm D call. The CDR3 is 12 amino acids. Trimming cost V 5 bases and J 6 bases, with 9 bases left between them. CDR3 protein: CASSALMDTQYF. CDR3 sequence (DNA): TGTGCCAGCAGTGCCCTGATGGATACGCAGTATTTT.

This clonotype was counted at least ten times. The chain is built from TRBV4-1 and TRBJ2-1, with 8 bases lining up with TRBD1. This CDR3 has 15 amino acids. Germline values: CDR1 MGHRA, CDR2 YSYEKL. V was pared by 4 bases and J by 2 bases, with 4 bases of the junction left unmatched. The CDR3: CASSPTGGTYNEQFF. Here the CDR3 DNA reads TGCGCCAGCAGCCCAACAGGGGGTACCTACAATGAGCAGTTCTTC.

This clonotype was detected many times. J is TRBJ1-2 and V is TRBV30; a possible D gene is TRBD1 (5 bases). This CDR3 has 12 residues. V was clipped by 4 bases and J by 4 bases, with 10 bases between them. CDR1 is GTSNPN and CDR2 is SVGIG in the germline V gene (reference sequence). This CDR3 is CAWNRGGYGYTF. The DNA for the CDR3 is TGTGCCTGGAACCGGGGCGGCTATGGCTACACCTTC.

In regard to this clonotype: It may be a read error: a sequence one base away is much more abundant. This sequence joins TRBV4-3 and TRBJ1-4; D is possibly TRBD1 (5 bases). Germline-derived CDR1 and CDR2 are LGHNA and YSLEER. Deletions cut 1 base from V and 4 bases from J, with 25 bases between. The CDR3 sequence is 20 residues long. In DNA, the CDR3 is TGCGCCAGCAGCCAAGGTCTATCGGGCGGGCAGGGAGGGAATAATGAAAAACTGTTTTTT. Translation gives CASSQGLSGGQGGNNEKLFF.

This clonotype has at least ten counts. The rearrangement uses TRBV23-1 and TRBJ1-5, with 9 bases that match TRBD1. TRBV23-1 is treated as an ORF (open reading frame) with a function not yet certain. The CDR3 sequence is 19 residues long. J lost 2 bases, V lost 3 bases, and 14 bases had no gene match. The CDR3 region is CASSHANRDRVVGNQPQHF. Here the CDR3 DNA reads TGCGCCAGCAGTCATGCCAACCGGGACAGGGTGGTCGGCAATCAGCCCCAGCATTTT.

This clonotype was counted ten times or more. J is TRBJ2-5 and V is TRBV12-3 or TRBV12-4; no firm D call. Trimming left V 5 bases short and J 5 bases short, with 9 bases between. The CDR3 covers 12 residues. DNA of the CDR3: TGTGCCAGCAGTGGTCAAAGGGAGACCCAGTACTTC. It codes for CASSGQRETQYF.

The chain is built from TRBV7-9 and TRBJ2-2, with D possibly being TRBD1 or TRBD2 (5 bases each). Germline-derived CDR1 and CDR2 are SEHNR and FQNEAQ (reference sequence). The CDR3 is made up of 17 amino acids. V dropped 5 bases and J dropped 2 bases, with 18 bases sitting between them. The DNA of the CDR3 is TGTGCCAGCAGCCCCGCCTGGGGGACGATTAACACCGGGGAGCTGTTTTTT. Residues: CASSPAWGTINTGELFF. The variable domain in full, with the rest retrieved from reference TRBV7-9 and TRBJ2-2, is DTGVSQNPRHKITKRGQNVTFRCDPISEHNRLYWYRQTLGQGPEFLTYFQNEAQLEKSRLLSDRFSAERPKGSFSTLEIQRTEQGDSAMYLCASSPAWGTINTGELFFGEGSRLTVL.

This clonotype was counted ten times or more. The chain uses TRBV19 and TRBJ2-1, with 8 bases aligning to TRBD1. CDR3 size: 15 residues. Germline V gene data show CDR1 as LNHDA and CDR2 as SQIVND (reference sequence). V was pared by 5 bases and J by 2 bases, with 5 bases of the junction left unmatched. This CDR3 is CASSFRDRTYNEQFF. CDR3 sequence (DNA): TGTGCCAGTAGTTTCCGGGACAGGACCTACAATGAGCAGTTCTTC.

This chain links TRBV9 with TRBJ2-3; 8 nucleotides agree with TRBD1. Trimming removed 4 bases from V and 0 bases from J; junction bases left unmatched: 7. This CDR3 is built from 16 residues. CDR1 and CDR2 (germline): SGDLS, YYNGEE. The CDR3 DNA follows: TGTGCCAGCAGCCCCCCCGGACAGGGCAGCACAGATACGCAGTATTTT. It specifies CASSPPGQGSTDTQYF.

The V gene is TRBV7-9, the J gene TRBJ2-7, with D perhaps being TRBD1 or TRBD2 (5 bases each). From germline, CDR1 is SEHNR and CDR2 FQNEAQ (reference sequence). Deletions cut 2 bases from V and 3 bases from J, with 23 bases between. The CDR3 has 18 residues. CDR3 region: CASSLPGRVSASNYEQYF. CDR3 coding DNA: TGTGCCAGCAGCTTACCGGGGCGGGTTTCCGCGTCGAACTACGAGCAGTACTTC.

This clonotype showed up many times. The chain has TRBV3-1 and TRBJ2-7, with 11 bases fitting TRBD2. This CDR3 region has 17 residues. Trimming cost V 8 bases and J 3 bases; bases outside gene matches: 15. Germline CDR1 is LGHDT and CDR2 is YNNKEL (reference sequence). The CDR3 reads CASGGSGRAGRDYEQYF. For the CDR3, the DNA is TGTGCCAGCGGCGGTAGCGGGAGGGCCGGTCGGGACTACGAGCAGTACTTC.

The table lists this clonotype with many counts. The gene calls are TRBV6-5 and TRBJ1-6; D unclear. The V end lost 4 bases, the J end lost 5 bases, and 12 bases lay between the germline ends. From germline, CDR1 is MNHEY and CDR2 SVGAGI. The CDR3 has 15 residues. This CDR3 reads CASSLRYLNNSPLHF. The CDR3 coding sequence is TGTGCCAGCAGTTTACGGTACTTGAATAATTCACCCCTCCACTTT.

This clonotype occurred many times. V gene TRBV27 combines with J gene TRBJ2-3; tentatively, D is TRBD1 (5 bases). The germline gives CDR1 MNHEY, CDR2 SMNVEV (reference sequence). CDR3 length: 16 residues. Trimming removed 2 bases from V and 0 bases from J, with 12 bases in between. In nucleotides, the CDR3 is TGTGCCAGCAGTTTAAGGGGAACGACTAGCACAGATACGCAGTATTTT. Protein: CASSLRGTTSTDTQYF.

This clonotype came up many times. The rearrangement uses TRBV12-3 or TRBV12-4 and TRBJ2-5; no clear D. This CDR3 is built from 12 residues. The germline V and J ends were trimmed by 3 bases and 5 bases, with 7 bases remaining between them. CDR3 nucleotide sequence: TGTGCCAGCAGTTTCGTACCCGAGACCCAGTACTTC. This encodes CASSFVPETQYF.

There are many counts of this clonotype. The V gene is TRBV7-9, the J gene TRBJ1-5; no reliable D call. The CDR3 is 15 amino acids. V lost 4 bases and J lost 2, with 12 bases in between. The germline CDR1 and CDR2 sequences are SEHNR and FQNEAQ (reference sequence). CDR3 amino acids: CASSSGVYGNQPQHF. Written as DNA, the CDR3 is TGTGCCAGCAGCTCTGGGGTGTATGGCAATCAGCCCCAGCATTTT.

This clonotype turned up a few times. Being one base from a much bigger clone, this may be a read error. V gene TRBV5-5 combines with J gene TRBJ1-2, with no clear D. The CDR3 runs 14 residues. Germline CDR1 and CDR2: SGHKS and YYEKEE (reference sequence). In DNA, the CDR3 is TGTGTCAGCAGCTTGTATGACTCGTCTGTTGGCTACACCTTC. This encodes CVSSLYDSSVGYTF.

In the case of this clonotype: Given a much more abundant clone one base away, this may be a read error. In DNA form, the CDR3 reads TGTGCCTCCGGTGGGGGGTTATGGACTGAAGCTCTCTTT. The encoded protein is CASGGGLWTEALF. This chain connects TRBV30 to TRBJ1-1; tentatively, D is TRBD1 (5 bases). The CDR3 sequence is 13 residues long. Germline CDR1 and CDR2: GTSNPN and SVGIG (reference sequence).

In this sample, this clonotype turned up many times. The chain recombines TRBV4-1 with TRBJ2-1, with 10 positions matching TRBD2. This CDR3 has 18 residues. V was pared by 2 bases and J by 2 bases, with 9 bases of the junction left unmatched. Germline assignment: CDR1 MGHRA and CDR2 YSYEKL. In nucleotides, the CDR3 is TGCGCCAGCAGCCAACCCCGAGCGGGGGGGGGGGCCTACAATGAGCAGTTCTTC. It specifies CASSQPRAGGGAYNEQFF.

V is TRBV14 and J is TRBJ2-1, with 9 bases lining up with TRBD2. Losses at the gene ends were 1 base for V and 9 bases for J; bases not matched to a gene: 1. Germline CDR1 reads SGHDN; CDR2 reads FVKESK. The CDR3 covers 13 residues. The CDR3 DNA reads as TGTGCCAGCAGCCAAGGCGGGGGGGGTGAGCAGTTCTTC. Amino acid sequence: CASSQGGGGEQFF.

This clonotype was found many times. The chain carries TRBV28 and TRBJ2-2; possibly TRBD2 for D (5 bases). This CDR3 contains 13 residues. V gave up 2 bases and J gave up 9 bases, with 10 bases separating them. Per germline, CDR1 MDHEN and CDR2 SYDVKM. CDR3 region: CASSLTGEWELFF. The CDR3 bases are TGTGCCAGCAGTTTAACCGGGGAGTGGGAGCTGTTTTTT.

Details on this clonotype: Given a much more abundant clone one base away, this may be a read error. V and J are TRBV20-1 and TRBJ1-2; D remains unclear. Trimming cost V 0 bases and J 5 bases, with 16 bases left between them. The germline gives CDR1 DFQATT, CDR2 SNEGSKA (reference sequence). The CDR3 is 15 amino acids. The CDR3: CSARDFIDRGYGYTF. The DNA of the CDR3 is TGCAGTGCTAGAGATTTCATTGACCGGGGATATGGCTACACCTTC.

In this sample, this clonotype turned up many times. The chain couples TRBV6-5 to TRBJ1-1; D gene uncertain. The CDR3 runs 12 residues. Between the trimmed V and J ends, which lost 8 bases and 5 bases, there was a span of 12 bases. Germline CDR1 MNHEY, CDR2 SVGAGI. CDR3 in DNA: TGTGCCAGCCATGGGGTTGGGACTGAAGCTTTCTTT. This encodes CASHGVGTEAFF.

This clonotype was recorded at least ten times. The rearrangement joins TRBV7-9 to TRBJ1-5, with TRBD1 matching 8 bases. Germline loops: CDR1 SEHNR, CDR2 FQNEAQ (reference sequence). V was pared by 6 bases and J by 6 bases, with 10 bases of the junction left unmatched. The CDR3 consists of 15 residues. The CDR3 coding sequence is TGTGCCAGCAGTGACGTGGGACAGGTTGGTCAGCCCCAGCATTTT. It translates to CASSDVGQVGQPQHF.

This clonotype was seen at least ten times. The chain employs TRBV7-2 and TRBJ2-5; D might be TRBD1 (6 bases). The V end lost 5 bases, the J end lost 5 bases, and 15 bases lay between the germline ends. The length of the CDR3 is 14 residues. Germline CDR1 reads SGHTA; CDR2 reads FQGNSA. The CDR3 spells CASSPTGSWETQYF. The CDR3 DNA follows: TGTGCCAGCAGCCCTACAGGGTCATGGGAGACCCAGTACTTC.

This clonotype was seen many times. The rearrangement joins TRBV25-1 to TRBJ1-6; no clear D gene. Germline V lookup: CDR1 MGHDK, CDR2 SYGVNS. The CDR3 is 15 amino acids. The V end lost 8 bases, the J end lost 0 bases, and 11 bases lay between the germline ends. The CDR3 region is CASGGDSSYNSPLHF. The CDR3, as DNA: TGTGCCAGCGGCGGGGATAGCTCCTATAATTCACCCCTCCACTTT.

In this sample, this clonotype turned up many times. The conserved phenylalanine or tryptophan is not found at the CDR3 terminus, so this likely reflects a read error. The CDR3 DNA reads as TGTGCCAGCAGCTTGCTAGAGGGACTACTCTACGAGCAGTACTCC. It specifies CASSLLEGLLYEQYS. J is TRBJ2-7 and V is TRBV5-4; TRBD2 matches 7 bases. The V gene end was trimmed by 1 base and the J gene end by 3 bases; junction bases not matched to a gene: 7. The germline CDR1 and CDR2 sequences are SGHNT and YYREEE (reference sequence). This CDR3 contains 15 residues.

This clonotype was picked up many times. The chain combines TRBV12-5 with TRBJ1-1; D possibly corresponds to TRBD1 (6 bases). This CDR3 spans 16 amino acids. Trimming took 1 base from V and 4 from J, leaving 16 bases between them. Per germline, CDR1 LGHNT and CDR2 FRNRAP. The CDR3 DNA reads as TGTGCTAGTGGTTTGGACACCTCAGGGGTCGGCACTGAAGCTTTCTTT. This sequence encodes CASGLDTSGVGTEAFF.

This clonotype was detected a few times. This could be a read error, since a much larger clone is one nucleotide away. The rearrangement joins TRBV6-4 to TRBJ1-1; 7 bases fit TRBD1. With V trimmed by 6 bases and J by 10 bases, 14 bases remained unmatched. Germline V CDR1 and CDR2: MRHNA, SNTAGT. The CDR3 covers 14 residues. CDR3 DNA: TGTGCCAGCAGACAAGACAGGGAAAATCCTGGAGCTTTCTTT. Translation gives CASRQDRENPGAFF.

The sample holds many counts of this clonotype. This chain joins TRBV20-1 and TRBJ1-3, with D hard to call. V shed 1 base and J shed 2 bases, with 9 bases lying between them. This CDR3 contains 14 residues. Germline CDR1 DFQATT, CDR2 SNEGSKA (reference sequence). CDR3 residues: CSARVLLAGNTIYF. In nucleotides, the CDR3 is TGCAGTGCTAGAGTTCTCCTGGCTGGAAACACCATATATTTT.

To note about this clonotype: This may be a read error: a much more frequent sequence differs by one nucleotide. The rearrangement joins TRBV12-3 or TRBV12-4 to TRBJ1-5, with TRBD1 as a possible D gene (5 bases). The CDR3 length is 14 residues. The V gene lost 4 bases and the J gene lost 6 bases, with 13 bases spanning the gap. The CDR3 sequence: CASSYRGTCQPQHF. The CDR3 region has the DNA TGTGCCAGCAGTTATCGGGGGACTTGTCAGCCCCAGCATTTT.

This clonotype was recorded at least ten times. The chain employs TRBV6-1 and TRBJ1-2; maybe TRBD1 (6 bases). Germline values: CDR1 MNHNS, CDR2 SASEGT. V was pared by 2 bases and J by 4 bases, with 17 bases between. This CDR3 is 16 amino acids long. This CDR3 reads CASSESVTGLFYGYTF. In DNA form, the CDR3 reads TGTGCCAGCAGTGAATCGGTGACAGGTTTATTCTATGGCTACACCTTC.

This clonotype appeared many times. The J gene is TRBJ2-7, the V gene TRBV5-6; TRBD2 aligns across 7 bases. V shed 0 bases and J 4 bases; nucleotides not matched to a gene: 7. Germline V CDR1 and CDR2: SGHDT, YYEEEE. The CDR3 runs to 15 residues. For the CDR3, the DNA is TGTGCCAGCAGCTTGGAGGGAGGGGATGTGTACGAGCAGTACTTC. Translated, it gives CASSLEGGDVYEQYF.